The T cell receptor beta chain described here comes from a study of blood T cells in healthy people across ages. Study-level findings and limits: Roughly linearly, TCR beta diversity per million T cells fell as age increased. Any conclusive comparison of naive versus antigen-experienced cells was prevented by using unsorted PBMCs.

As concerns this clonotype: The target antigen is unknown.

Trimming stripped 5 bases from V and 8 bases from J, with 15 bases between. Germline-derived CDR1 and CDR2 are LNHDA and SQIVND (reference sequence). The CDR3 length is 13 residues. The use of a sample-barcoded 5' primer and a J-beta primer mix characterized a second PCR of 7 to 11 cycles. TCRdb recomputed calls from the 5' RACE reads with MiXCR, one row per CDR3 protein. Of 550,000 to 700,000 distinct CDR3 sequences listed, roughly a quarter are singletons. J is TRBJ1-2 and V is TRBV19; D call uncertain. The sequenced material came from blood. The clonotype comes from a woman between 65 and 79 years old in good health. CDR3 in DNA: TGTGCCAGTAGTGATGACTTGACCCAAGGCTACACCTTC. Its protein product is CASSDDLTQGYTF.